These T cell receptor beta chains were read from a single sample in a study of T-cell reconstitution after alpha-beta-depleted transplantation in children. Via MiXCR, TCRdb re-called the PCR reads, giving one row per CDR3 protein. Among 500,000 to 750,000 distinct CDR3 sequences, roughly 30% were seen once, and the ten largest hold under 45%. The sample here was PBMCs, taken before TCRalphabeta/CD19-depleted stem cell transplant. These receptors came from a boy younger than two with Wiskott-Aldrich syndrome, due to receive a stem cell transplant. Both conserved end residues are part of each CDR3. The D gene is left open where the match is weak. Expanded clones get a size class; other rows say once, few or many, or leave the size out.

d_gene: TRBD1; j_gene: TRBJ2-2; len: 18; v_gene: TRBV11-1; abundance: -; CDR3nt: TGTCCCAGCAGCTGGGGGGTCGGACAGGGGGCAAACACCGGGGAGCTGTTTTTT; CDR3aa: CPSSWGVGQGANTGELFF
d_gene: -; j_gene: TRBJ2-3; len: 16; v_gene: TRBV2; abundance: -; CDR3nt: TGTGCCAGCAGTGAAGCAAGGCTCGGGTGGGCAGATACGCAGTATTTT; CDR3aa: CASSEARLGWADTQYF
d_gene: TRBD1; j_gene: TRBJ2-7; len: 13; v_gene: TRBV5-1; abundance: -; CDR3nt: TGCGCCAGCAGCCCGGGGACAGGGCACGAGCAGTACTTC; CDR3aa: CASSPGTGHEQYF
d_gene: -; j_gene: TRBJ1-2; len: 11; v_gene: TRBV10-3; abundance: -; CDR3nt: TGTGCCATCAGTAAGGACAGCGGCTACACCTTC; CDR3aa: CAISKDSGYTF
d_gene: -; j_gene: TRBJ1-1; len: 14; v_gene: TRBV29-1; abundance: -; CDR3nt: TGCAGCGTTGCCGTCGGACGGTTGAACACTGAAGCTTTCTTT; CDR3aa: CSVAVGRLNTEAFF
d_gene: TRBD2; j_gene: TRBJ2-1; len: 15; v_gene: TRBV28; abundance: few; CDR3nt: TGTGCCAGCAGCCCAACTAGCGGGAGGCCCAATGAGCAGTTCTTC; CDR3aa: CASSPTSGRPNEQFF
d_gene: TRBD1; j_gene: TRBJ1-4; len: 15; v_gene: TRBV7-8; abundance: few; CDR3nt: TGTGCCAGCAGCCAATCGGGACAGTTTAATGAAAAACTGTTTTTT; CDR3aa: CASSQSGQFNEKLFF
d_gene: TRBD1; j_gene: TRBJ2-4; len: 17; v_gene: TRBV20-1; abundance: few; CDR3nt: TGCAGTGCTAGAGGAACCCGGGACAGGGTGGCATGGGCCATTCAGTACTTC; CDR3aa: CSARGTRDRVAWAIQYF
d_gene: TRBD2; j_gene: TRBJ2-3; len: 18; v_gene: TRBV7-6; abundance: -; CDR3nt: TGTGCCAGCAGCTCGTTAGCGGGAGGGACGGCTAGCACAGATACGCAGTATTTT; CDR3aa: CASSSLAGGTASTDTQYF
d_gene: -; j_gene: TRBJ2-3; len: 14; v_gene: TRBV12-3/TRBV12-4; abundance: few; CDR3nt: TGTGCCACCCGAGGGACCCGTAGCACAGATACGCAGTATTTT; CDR3aa: CATRGTRSTDTQYF
d_gene: TRBD1; j_gene: TRBJ1-1; len: 14; v_gene: TRBV7-6; abundance: -; CDR3nt: TGTGCCAGCAGCTACGGGACAGCCTACACTGAAGCTTTCTTT; CDR3aa: CASSYGTAYTEAFF
d_gene: -; j_gene: TRBJ2-3; len: 13; v_gene: TRBV5-1; abundance: -; CDR3nt: TGCGCCAGCAAAGTAGAGGGGACAGATACGCAGTATTTT; CDR3aa: CASKVEGTDTQYF
d_gene: -; j_gene: TRBJ1-6; len: 14; v_gene: TRBV11-2; abundance: few; CDR3nt: TGTGCCAGCAGCTTAAAGCTTCGTAATTCACCCCTCCACTTT; CDR3aa: CASSLKLRNSPLHF
d_gene: -; j_gene: TRBJ2-5; len: 12; v_gene: TRBV4-2; abundance: few; CDR3nt: TGTGCCAGCAGCCAAGAATGGGAGACCCAGTACTTC; CDR3aa: CASSQEWETQYF
d_gene: -; j_gene: TRBJ2-1; len: 16; v_gene: TRBV4-2; abundance: -; CDR3nt: TGTGCCAGCAGCCAAGATCCCGGCTACCGGGGTGATGAGCAGTTCTTC; CDR3aa: CASSQDPGYRGDEQFF
d_gene: -; j_gene: TRBJ1-1; len: 13; v_gene: TRBV12-3/TRBV12-4; abundance: -; CDR3nt: TGTGCCAGCAGTCCCAGGGCGAGGACTGAAGCTTTCTTT; CDR3aa: CASSPRARTEAFF
d_gene: TRBD2; j_gene: TRBJ2-2; len: 17; v_gene: TRBV7-3; abundance: -; CDR3nt: TGTGCCAGCAGCTCAATGCCATCTTGGGGGGGCACCGGGGAGCTGTTTTTT; CDR3aa: CASSSMPSWGGTGELFF
d_gene: -; j_gene: TRBJ2-7; len: 12; v_gene: TRBV5-1; abundance: -; CDR3nt: TGCGCCAGCAGCTTGCAGGGGCCCTACGGGCACTTC; CDR3aa: CASSLQGPYGHF
d_gene: -; j_gene: TRBJ2-7; len: 15; v_gene: TRBV3-1; abundance: few; CDR3nt: TGTGCCAGCAGCCTAGGGACTGGACATCCCTACGAGCAGTACTTC; CDR3aa: CASSLGTGHPYEQYF
d_gene: -; j_gene: TRBJ2-5; len: 15; v_gene: TRBV28; abundance: -; CDR3nt: TGTGCCAGCAGTTTACCGGGGACGGTCGAAGAGACCCAGTACTTC; CDR3aa: CASSLPGTVEETQYF
d_gene: -; j_gene: TRBJ1-1; len: 14; v_gene: TRBV10-3; abundance: -; CDR3nt: TGTGCCATCAACGGGGACGGGGGTGATACTGAAGCTTTCTTT; CDR3aa: CAINGDGGDTEAFF
d_gene: TRBD2; j_gene: TRBJ2-7; len: 14; v_gene: TRBV28; abundance: -; CDR3nt: TGTGCCAGCAGTACTCACACCCTAACTAGCGGGGCTGACTTC; CDR3aa: CASSTHTLTSGADF